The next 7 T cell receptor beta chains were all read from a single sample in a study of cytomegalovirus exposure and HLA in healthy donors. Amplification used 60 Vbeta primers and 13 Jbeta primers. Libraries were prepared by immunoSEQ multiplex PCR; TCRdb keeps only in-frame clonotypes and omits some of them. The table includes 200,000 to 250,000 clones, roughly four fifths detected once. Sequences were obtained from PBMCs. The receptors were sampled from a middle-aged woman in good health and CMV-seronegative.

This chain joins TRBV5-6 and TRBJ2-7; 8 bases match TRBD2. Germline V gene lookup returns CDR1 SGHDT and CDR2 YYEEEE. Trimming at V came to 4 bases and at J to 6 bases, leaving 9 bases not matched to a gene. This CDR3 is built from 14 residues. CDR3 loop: CASSRGGVILEQYF. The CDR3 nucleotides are TGTGCCAGCAGCCGGGGGGGGGTCATCCTCGAGCAGTACTTC.

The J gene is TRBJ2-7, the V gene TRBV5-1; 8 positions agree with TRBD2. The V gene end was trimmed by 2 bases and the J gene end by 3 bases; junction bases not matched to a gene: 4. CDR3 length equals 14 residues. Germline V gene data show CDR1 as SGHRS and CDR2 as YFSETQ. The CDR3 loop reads CASSFAGGGYEQYF. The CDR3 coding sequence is TGCGCCAGCAGCTTTGCGGGAGGAGGCTACGAGCAGTACTTC.

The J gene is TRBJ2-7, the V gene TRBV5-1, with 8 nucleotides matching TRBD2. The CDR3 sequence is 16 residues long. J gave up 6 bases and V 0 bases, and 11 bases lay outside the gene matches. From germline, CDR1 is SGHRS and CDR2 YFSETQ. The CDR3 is CASSLAFLAGPSEQYF. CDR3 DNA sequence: TGCGCCAGCAGCTTGGCTTTCCTAGCGGGCCCCTCCGAGCAGTACTTC. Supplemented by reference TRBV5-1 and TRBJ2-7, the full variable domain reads KAGVTQTPRYLIKTRGQQVTLSCSPISGHRSVSWYQQTPGQGLQFLFEYFSETQRNKGNFPGRFSGRQFSNSRSEMNVSTLELGDSALYLCASSLAFLAGPSEQYFGPGTRLTVT.

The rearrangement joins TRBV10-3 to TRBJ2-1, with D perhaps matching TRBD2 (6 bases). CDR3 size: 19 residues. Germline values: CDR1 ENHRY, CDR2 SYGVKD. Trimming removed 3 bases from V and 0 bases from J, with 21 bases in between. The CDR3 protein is CAISEVSRWGDDSYNEQFF. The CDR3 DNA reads TGTGCCATCAGTGAAGTTAGCAGGTGGGGGGACGACTCCTACAATGAGCAGTTCTTC.

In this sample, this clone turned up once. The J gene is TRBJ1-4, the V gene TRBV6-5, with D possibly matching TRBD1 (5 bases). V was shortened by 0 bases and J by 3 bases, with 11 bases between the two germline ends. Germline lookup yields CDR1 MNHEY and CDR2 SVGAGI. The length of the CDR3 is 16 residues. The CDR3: CASSYSKGRANEKLFF. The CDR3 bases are TGTGCCAGCAGTTACTCGAAGGGGAGGGCTAATGAAAAACTGTTTTTT.

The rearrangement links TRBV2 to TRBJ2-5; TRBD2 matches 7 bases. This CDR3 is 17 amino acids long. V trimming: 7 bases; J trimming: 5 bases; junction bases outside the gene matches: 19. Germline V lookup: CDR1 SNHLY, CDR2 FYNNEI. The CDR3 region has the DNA TGTGCCAGCACAAGCTCTATACTAGCGACCCGGGGTGAGACCCAGTACTTC. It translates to CASTSSILATRGETQYF. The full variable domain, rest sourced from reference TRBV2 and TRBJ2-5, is EPEVTQTPSHQVTQMGQEVILRCVPISNHLYFYWYRQILGQKVEFLVSFYNNEISEKSEIFDDQFSVERPDGSNFTLKIRSTKLEDSAMYFCASTSSILATRGETQYFGPGTRLLVL.

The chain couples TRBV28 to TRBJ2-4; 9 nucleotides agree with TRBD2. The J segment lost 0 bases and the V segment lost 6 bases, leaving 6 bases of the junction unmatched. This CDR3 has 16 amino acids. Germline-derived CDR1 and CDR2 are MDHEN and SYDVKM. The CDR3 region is CASRPTSGLAKNIQYF. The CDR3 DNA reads TGTGCCAGCAGACCTACTAGCGGGCTAGCCAAAAACATTCAGTACTTC.